This T cell receptor (beta chain) was observed in a study of blood T cells in healthy people across ages. Study-wide points: Naive T cell percentage strongly correlated with TCR beta diversity.

In regard to this clonotype: Its antigen is unidentified.

A second roughly 6 to 12 cycle PCR used barcoded and J-beta primers. The yield of each sample was at least 2.5 million CDR3-containing paired-end reads. TCRdb re-called the 5' RACE reads with MiXCR, one entry per CDR3 protein. The profile shows about 1.6 million distinct CDR3 sequences, 30% to 35% of them singletons. Total RNA was extracted at no less than 6 micrograms per sample. Germline CDR1 SGHRS, CDR2 YFSETQ. There are 15 residues in the CDR3. With V trimmed by 4 bases and J by 4 bases, 9 bases remained unmatched. This clonotype was obtained from a woman aged 25 to 39 in good health. V gene TRBV5-1 combines with J gene TRBJ1-1; 8 bases align to TRBD1. Source material: blood. The CDR3 sequence: CASSLGQGEATEAFF. DNA for the CDR3: TGCGCCAGCAGCCTAGGACAGGGTGAGGCCACTGAAGCTTTCTTT.